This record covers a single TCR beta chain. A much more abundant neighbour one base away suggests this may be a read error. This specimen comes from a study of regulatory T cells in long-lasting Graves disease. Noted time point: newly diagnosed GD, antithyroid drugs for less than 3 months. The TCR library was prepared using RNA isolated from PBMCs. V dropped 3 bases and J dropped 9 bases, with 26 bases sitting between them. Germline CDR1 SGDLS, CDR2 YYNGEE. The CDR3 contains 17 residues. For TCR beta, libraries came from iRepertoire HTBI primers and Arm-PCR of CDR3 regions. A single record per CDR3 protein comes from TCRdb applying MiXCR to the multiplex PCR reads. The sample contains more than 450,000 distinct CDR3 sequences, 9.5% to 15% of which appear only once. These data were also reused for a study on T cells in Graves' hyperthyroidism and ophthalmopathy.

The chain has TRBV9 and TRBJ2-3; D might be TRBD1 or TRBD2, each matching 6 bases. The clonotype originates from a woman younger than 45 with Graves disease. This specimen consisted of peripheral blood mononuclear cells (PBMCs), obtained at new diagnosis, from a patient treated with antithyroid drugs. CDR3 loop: CASSASPPLVGGGTQYF. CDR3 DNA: TGTGCCAGCAGCGCGAGTCCCCCCCTAGTGGGGGGCGGGACGCAGTATTTT.